The 10 T cell receptor beta chains below were found in one sample sequenced in a study of blood T cell repertoires in COVID-19 (dated by TCRdb to about 2020). Receptor amplification or capture employed the immunoSEQ multiplex PCR assay. What TCRdb holds here is the immuneACCESS table cut down to in-frame rearrangements. Part of the clones is not present; checked against another copy, under half of the missing clones reflect an unresolved V gene, and the others are unexplained. A total of under 200,000 clones appear in this sample, around 81% of them only once. Roughly 8.8% of the sample rests with the top ten. Sequenced input: peripheral blood. The source of these receptors is a woman of 80 years or more with COVID-19, enrolled during active disease.

V is TRBV6-4 and J is TRBJ1-5; maybe TRBD1 (6 bases). Germline V gene sequence: CDR1 MRHNA, CDR2 SNTAGT. The ends were cut back, 9 bases at V and 2 bases at J, with 26 bases in the middle. The CDR3 spans 18 residues. For the CDR3, the DNA is TGTGCCAGAGGGCGCAGGGGATCGCGTATATCGGGCAATCAGCCCCAGCATTTT. Amino acids: CARGRRGSRISGNQPQHF.

The table lists this clone with a count of one. V gene TRBV11-2 combines with J gene TRBJ2-3; a possible D gene is TRBD2 (5 bases). The germline V gene has CDR1 SGHAT and CDR2 FQNNGV. Between the trimmed V and J ends, which lost 4 bases and 8 bases, there was a span of 13 bases. This CDR3 has 13 residues. CDR3 sequence (DNA): TGTGCCAGCAGCTCCCAGGTAGAGGGTACGCAGTATTTT. This codes for CASSSQVEGTQYF.

Turning to this clone: This same CDR3 is encoded by further DNA sequences in the sample. The rearrangement links TRBV5-1 to TRBJ2-3, with D maybe TRBD1 (5 bases). The germline V gene has CDR1 SGHRS and CDR2 YFSETQ. This CDR3 region has 14 residues. Trimming shortened V by 4 bases and J by 4 bases, and 13 bases separated the two germline ends. Here the CDR3 DNA reads TGCGCCAGCAGCCTCGAATGGGGCGCAGATACGCAGTATTTT. This codes for CASSLEWGADTQYF.

J is TRBJ1-1 and V is TRBV18; D call uncertain. The ends were cut back, 5 bases at V and 1 base at J, with 11 bases in the middle. The germline V gene has CDR1 KGHSH and CDR2 LQKENI. The CDR3 has 14 residues. CDR3 sequence reads: CASSFDTQNTEAFF. For the CDR3, the DNA is TGTGCCAGCTCATTCGACACCCAGAACACTGAAGCTTTCTTT.

This sequence joins TRBV2 and TRBJ1-5, with D uncertain. V was clipped by 5 bases and J by 2 bases, with 13 bases between them. Germline CDR1 and CDR2: SNHLY and FYNNEI. This CDR3 has 15 residues. CDR3 sequence (DNA): TGTGCCAGCAGTCCCCCAACCGGGGGCAATCAGCCCCAGCATTTT. Amino acids: CASSPPTGGNQPQHF.

The rearrangement uses TRBV5-4 and TRBJ2-6; D is undetermined. V lost 0 bases and J 3 bases, leaving 4 bases between the germline ends. In germline, CDR1 is SGHNT, CDR2 YYREEE (reference sequence). This CDR3 has 14 residues. In DNA, the CDR3 is TGTGCCAGCAGCTTGGGCGGTGGGGCCAACGTCCTGACTTTC. Translation: CASSLGGGANVLTF.

The V gene is TRBV19, the J gene TRBJ2-5, with D perhaps matching TRBD1 (5 bases). Trimming removed 4 bases at V and 1 base at J, with 19 bases between. CDR3 length equals 17 residues. Per germline, CDR1 LNHDA and CDR2 SQIVND (reference sequence). The CDR3 DNA sequence: TGTGCCAGTAGTACCCGCCTTAGACAGACCGTCCAAGAGACCCAGTACTTC. This codes for CASSTRLRQTVQETQYF.

The chain is built from TRBV5-5 and TRBJ2-1; 7 bases line up with TRBD1. This CDR3 has 13 amino acids. J was trimmed by 13 bases and V by 2 bases; bases with no gene match: 9. Germline V gene sequence: CDR1 SGHKS, CDR2 YYEKEE (reference sequence). The CDR3 sequence: CASSLDLWTGQFF. In DNA, the CDR3 is TGTGCCAGCAGCTTAGATCTTTGGACAGGCCAGTTCTTC.

This chain connects TRBV28 to TRBJ1-1, with 7 bases that match TRBD1. CDR1 is MDHEN, CDR2 SYDVKM, per germline. The CDR3 has 14 residues. V trimming: 4 bases; J trimming: 9 bases; junction bases outside the gene matches: 11. The CDR3 spells CASSSPPAGGQAFF. In nucleotides, the CDR3 is TGTGCCAGCAGTTCACCTCCTGCAGGGGGACAAGCTTTCTTT.

This clone was found a few times. The chain joins TRBV2 to TRBJ2-2; D perhaps matches TRBD2 (6 bases). This CDR3 region has 13 residues. The germline V gene has CDR1 SNHLY and CDR2 FYNNEI. V shed 6 bases and J shed 8 bases, with 13 bases lying between them. CDR3 sequence reads: CASRVEGGGELFF. Written as DNA, the CDR3 is TGTGCCAGCAGGGTTGAGGGAGGAGGGGAGCTGTTTTTT.